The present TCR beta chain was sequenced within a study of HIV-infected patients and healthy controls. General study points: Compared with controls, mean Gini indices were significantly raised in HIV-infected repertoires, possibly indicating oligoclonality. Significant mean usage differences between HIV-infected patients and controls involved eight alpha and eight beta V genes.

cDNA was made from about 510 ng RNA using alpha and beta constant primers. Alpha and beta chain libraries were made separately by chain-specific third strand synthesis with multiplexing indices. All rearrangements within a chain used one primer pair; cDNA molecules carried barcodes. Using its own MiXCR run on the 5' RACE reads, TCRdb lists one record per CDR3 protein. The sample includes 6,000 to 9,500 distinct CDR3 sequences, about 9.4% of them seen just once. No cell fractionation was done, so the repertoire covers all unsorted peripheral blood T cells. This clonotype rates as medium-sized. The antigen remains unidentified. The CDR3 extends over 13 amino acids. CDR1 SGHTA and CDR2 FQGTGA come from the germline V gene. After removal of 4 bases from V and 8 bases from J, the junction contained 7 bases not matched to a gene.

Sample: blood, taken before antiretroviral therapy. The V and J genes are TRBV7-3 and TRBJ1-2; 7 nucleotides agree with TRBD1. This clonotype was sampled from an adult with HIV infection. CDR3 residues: CASSSPTGYGYTF. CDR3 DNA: TGTGCCAGCAGCTCTCCGACAGGGTACGGCTACACCTTC.